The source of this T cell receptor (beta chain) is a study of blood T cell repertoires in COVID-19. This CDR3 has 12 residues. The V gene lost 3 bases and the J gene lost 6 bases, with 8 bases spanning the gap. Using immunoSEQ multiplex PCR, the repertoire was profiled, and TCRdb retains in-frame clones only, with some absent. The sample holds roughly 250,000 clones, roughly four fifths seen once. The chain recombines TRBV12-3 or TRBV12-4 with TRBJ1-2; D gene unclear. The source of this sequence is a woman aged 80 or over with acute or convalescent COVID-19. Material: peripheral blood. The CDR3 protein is CASSLGGNGYTF. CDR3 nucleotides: TGTGCCAGCAGTTTGGGAGGGAATGGCTACACCTTC.